The 5 T cell receptor beta chains below all came from one sample that was sequenced in a study of regulatory T cells in long-lasting Graves disease. HTBI primers from iRepertoire and Arm-PCR of CDR3 regions yielded the TCR beta libraries. TCRdb reprocessed the multiplex PCR reads via MiXCR and lists one record per CDR3 protein. The table includes 350,000 to 450,000 distinct CDR3 sequences, approximately 10% detected once. Time point denoted: newly diagnosed GD, antithyroid drugs for less than 3 months. From RNA extracted from PBMCs, the TCR library was made. This sample was also put to use in a study of T cells in Graves' hyperthyroidism and ophthalmopathy.

The sample consisted of peripheral blood mononuclear cells (PBMCs), taken at new diagnosis, from a patient treated with antithyroid drugs. The receptors were sampled from a woman aged 18-29 years with Graves disease.

This sequence joins TRBV28 and TRBJ2-3, with 14 nucleotides matching TRBD2. The J segment lost 3 bases and the V segment lost 6 bases, leaving 11 bases of the junction unmatched. The germline V gene encodes CDR1 MDHEN and CDR2 SYDVKM. The CDR3 runs 18 residues. The CDR3 loop is CASSTFYRTSGRTDTQYF. CDR3 DNA sequence: TGTGCCAGCAGCACTTTTTATCGGACTAGCGGGAGGACAGATACGCAGTATTTT.

This clonotype came up many times. The gene calls are TRBV6-2 or TRBV6-3 and TRBJ2-1; no reliable D call. Germline-derived CDR1 and CDR2 are MNHEY and SVGEGT. Trimming took 0 bases from V and 6 from J, leaving 9 bases between them. The CDR3 runs to 14 residues. CDR3 residues: CASSYSSSSNEQFF. CDR3 DNA: TGTGCCAGCAGTTACTCGTCAAGCTCCAATGAGCAGTTCTTC.

This clonotype was observed a few times. The rearrangement links TRBV27 to TRBJ1-1; D gene uncertain. Trimming took 8 bases from V and 8 from J, leaving 18 bases between them. The V gene's germline CDR1 is MNHEY and CDR2 SMNVEV (reference sequence). The CDR3 is 13 residues long. CDR3 protein: CASSLSPYREAFF. The CDR3 DNA is TGTGCCAGCTCGCTCAGCCCATATAGAGAAGCTTTCTTT.

This clonotype has ten or more counts. This chain's CDR3 is CASSGYEQYF. The CDR3, as DNA: TGTGCCAGCAGTGGCTACGAGCAGTACTTC. The genes are TRBV28 and TRBJ2-7; D unclear. The CDR3 is made up of 10 amino acids. Germline values: CDR1 MDHEN, CDR2 SYDVKM. The V end was cut by 5 bases, the J end by 3 bases, with 2 bases between. The whole variable domain, filled in from reference TRBV28 and TRBJ2-7, reads DVKVTQSSRYLVKRTGEKVFLECVQDMDHENMFWYRQDPGLGLRLIYFSYDVKMKEKGDIPEGYSVSREKKERFSLILESASTNQTSMYLCASSGYEQYFGPGTRLTVT.

This clonotype was counted between two and nine times. V gene TRBV19 combines with J gene TRBJ2-2; no clear D gene. The CDR3 is made up of 13 amino acids. V was cut by 7 bases and J by 2 bases, with 8 bases left in between. The germline V gene has CDR1 LNHDA and CDR2 SQIVND (reference sequence). CDR3 nucleotides: TGTGCCAGTAATGGCCTCAACACCGGGGAGCTGTTTTTT. Protein product: CASNGLNTGELFF.